Shown below are 2 T cell receptor beta chains from a single sample sequenced in a study of T cell changes during pregnancy in multiple sclerosis. Produced via immunoSEQ multiplex PCR; TCRdb's table is partial and in-frame only. The profile shows 88,000 or so clones, under 95% of them singletons. Sequenced material: peripheral blood, taken before pregnancy. The receptors stem from a female donor with multiple sclerosis, enrolled in a pregnancy study.

V gene TRBV6-5 combines with J gene TRBJ2-7; TRBD1 matches at 7 bases. The CDR3 sequence is 15 residues long. Germline CDR1 MNHEY, CDR2 SVGAGI. The V gene end was trimmed by 0 bases and the J gene end by 3 bases; junction bases not matched to a gene: 5. The DNA of the CDR3 is TGTGCCAGCAGTTACTCGACAGGGACACTCTACGAGCAGTACTTC. The encoded protein is CASSYSTGTLYEQYF.

V usage is TRBV5-1 and J usage is TRBJ2-1; 10 bases are shared with TRBD1. V lost 4 bases to trimming and J lost 5 bases; unmatched junction nucleotides: 6. The CDR3 covers 15 residues. Per germline, CDR1 SGHRS and CDR2 YFSETQ. The CDR3 sequence: CASSPGQGDNNEQFF. CDR3 nucleotide sequence: TGCGCCAGCAGCCCAGGACAGGGGGACAACAATGAGCAGTTCTTC.